These 8 T cell receptor beta chains share one sample of origin, sequenced in a study of blood T cell repertoires in COVID-19. Generated by immunoSEQ multiplex PCR, the TCRdb table keeps only in-frame clones and is missing some. The table shows hundreds of thousands of clones, with 83% occurring only once. The sequencing sample was made of PBMCs or T cells enriched from blood (not recorded which). The receptor source for this set is a woman between 40 and 55 years old who had been exposed to COVID-19.

The gene calls are TRBV12-2 and TRBJ2-3; whether TRBD1, the table's D call, matches the DNA was not checked. TRBV12-2 is assigned pseudogene status. The CDR3 consists of 17 residues. CDR3 amino acids: CASRLALDRGGTDTQYF. In DNA form, the CDR3 reads TGTGCAAGTCGCTTAGCGTTAGACAGGGGTGGGACAGATACGCAGTATTTT.

The gene calls are TRBV9 and TRBJ2-7; the match to TRBD1 covers 7 bases. CDR3 length equals 14 residues. The germline V gene encodes CDR1 SGDLS and CDR2 YYNGEE. Trimming took 3 bases from V and 3 from J; bases not matched to a gene: 6. CDR3 DNA sequence: TGTGCCAGCAGCGCCGGACAGGAGGACTACGAGCAGTACTTC. Protein sequence: CASSAGQEDYEQYF.

The chain employs TRBV11-1 and TRBJ1-5, with a weak D call TRBD1 (5 bases). V shed 7 bases and J shed 6 bases, with 22 bases lying between them. The CDR3 covers 16 residues. Germline CDR1 reads SGHAT; CDR2 reads FQDESV (reference sequence). CDR3 amino acids: CASTRVMWGDGQPQHF. The CDR3 nucleotides read TGTGCCAGCACCCGGGTAATGTGGGGGGATGGTCAGCCCCAGCATTTT.

The rearrangement links TRBV4-2 to TRBJ2-5; D not certain. This CDR3 comprises 14 residues. Per the germline V gene, CDR1 is LGHNA and CDR2 is YNFKEQ. V was trimmed by 0 bases and J by 4 bases, leaving 9 bases between them. CDR3 coding DNA: TGTGCCAGCAGCCAAGACCATTCCGGAGAGACCCAGTACTTC. Its translation: CASSQDHSGETQYF.

V and J are TRBV11-3 and TRBJ1-1; maybe TRBD1 (6 bases). Trimming took off 5 bases at V and 8 bases at J, with 12 bases between the two ends. Germline V gene lookup returns CDR1 SGHNT and CDR2 YENEEA. This CDR3 has 12 amino acids. CDR3 residues: CASSPGGGEAFF. CDR3 bases: TGTGCCAGCAGCCCGGGGGGGGGCGAAGCTTTCTTT.

The CDR3 nucleotides are TGTGCCAGTAGTAAGGGGTTAGATCAGCCCCAGCATTTT. This codes for CASSKGLDQPQHF. V is TRBV19 and J is TRBJ1-5; tentatively, D is TRBD1 (5 bases). Germline V gene lookup returns CDR1 LNHDA and CDR2 SQIVND (reference sequence). The germline V and J ends were trimmed by 4 bases and 5 bases, with 9 bases remaining between them. There are 13 residues in the CDR3.

The chain carries TRBV7-2 and TRBJ2-1, with D maybe TRBD2 (5 bases). V lost 1 base and J 10 bases, leaving 11 bases between the germline ends. The CDR3 sequence is 13 residues long. Germline V lookup: CDR1 SGHTA, CDR2 FQGNSA. The CDR3 spells CASSLVAADEQFF. In DNA, the CDR3 is TGTGCCAGCAGCTTAGTAGCAGCGGACGAGCAGTTCTTC.

The gene calls are TRBV18 and TRBJ2-5; D call uncertain. The CDR3 loop spans 14 amino acids. The germline gives CDR1 KGHSH, CDR2 LQKENI. V was clipped by 3 bases and J by 0 bases, with 8 bases between them. CDR3 bases: TGTGCCAGCTCACCGGGTCTAGACCAAGAGACCCAGTACTTC. Residues: CASSPGLDQETQYF.